What follows are 2 T cell receptor beta chains derived from one specimen sequenced in a study of cytomegalovirus exposure and HLA in healthy donors. The method was immunoSEQ multiplex PCR; TCRdb's version includes in-frame clones alone and lacks a portion of them. Of over 120,000 clones listed, approximately 94% were seen once; the top ten hold 1.5% to 2%. The sample consisted of PBMCs. All receptors come from a young man in good health and CMV-seropositive.

The chain recombines TRBV4-1 with TRBJ1-1; D gene ambiguous. With 4 bases removed from V and 6 bases from J, the gap between germline ends came to 27 bases. Germline values: CDR1 MGHRA, CDR2 YSYEKL. The CDR3 has 18 amino acids. The CDR3 sequence: CASSRTHLSVGEVSEAFF. CDR3 coding DNA: TGCGCCAGCAGCCGCACTCACCTCAGCGTTGGAGAAGTCTCTGAAGCTTTCTTT.

This chain uses TRBV30 with TRBJ2-3, with 14 positions matching TRBD2. CDR3 size: 17 residues. The V gene's germline CDR1 is GTSNPN and CDR2 SVGIG (reference sequence). J was trimmed by 5 bases and V by 0 bases; bases with no gene match: 7. CDR3 sequence: CAWSVRGLAGVKDTQYF. CDR3 nucleotide sequence: TGTGCCTGGAGTGTTAGGGGACTAGCGGGAGTAAAAGATACGCAGTATTTT. The variable domain in full, completed from reference TRBV30 and TRBJ2-3, reads SQTIHQWPATLVQPVGSPLSLECTVEGTSNPNLYWYRQAAGRGLQLLFYSVGIGQISSEVPQNLSASRPQDRQFILSSKKLLLSDSGFYLCAWSVRGLAGVKDTQYFGPGTRLTVL.